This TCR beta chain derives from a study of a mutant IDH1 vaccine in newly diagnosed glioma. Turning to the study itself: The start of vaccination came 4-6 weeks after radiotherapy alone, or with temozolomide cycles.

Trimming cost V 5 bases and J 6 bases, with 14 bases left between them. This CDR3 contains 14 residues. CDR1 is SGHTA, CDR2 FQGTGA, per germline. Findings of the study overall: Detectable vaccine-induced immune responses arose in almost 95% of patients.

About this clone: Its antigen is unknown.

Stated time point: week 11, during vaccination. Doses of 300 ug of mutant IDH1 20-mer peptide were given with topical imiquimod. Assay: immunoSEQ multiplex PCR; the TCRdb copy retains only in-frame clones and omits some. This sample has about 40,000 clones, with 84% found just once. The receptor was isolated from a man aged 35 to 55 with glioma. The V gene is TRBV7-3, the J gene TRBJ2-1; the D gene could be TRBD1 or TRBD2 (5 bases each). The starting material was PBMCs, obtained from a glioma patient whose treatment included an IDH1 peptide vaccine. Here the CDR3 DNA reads TGTGCCAGCAGCCGGGACCCACGGGTCAATGAGCAGTTCTTC. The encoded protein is CASSRDPRVNEQFF.